The 3 T cell receptor beta chains below come from one sample, sequenced in a study of T-cell memory formation after mild COVID-19 (dated by TCRdb to 2020 to 2023). The receptor library was made with 5' RACE. Sequencing instrument: Illumina NovaSeq 6000. TCRdb itself trimmed the public reads at Q25 with fastp, ran MiXCR and retained productive beta chains. Rows with one shared CDR3 protein collapse into an entry with the most common genes and DNA. This sample comprises fewer than 450,000 distinct CDR3 sequences, 20% to 25% of them detected only once. Jointly, the top ten make up 8.5% to 9% of the sample. The sample comprised PBMCs or a T cell subset sorted from them (not recorded which). These receptors originate from an adult woman who had mild COVID-19 (a few samples of this study predate the infection). The sample titles of this study are shuffled in the database, so cell type and time point are left out; the donor was told from shared clones.

The chain carries TRBV13 and TRBJ1-1, with 7 bases matching TRBD1. V gave up 2 bases and J gave up 4 bases; unmatched junction bases: 10. This CDR3 comprises 16 residues. Germline CDR1 PRHDT, CDR2 FYEKMQ (reference sequence). CDR3: CASSLRTGWRPTEAFF. CDR3 DNA: TGTGCCAGCAGCTTAAGGACAGGCTGGCGGCCCACTGAAGCTTTCTTT.

This clonotype was detected a few times. The chain joins TRBV4-2 to TRBJ1-1; D is unclear. The CDR3 spans 15 residues. From germline, CDR1 is LGHNA and CDR2 YNFKEQ. Trimming cost V 0 bases and J 9 bases, with 17 bases left between them. This CDR3 is CASSQEQGTVRKAFF. CDR3 nucleotide sequence: TGTGCCAGCAGCCAAGAGCAAGGAACAGTTAGGAAAGCTTTCTTT.

This rearrangement joins TRBV12-3 or TRBV12-4 to TRBJ2-2; possibly TRBD1 or TRBD2 for D (5 bases each). This CDR3 is 16 amino acids long. Trimming pared 7 bases from V and 1 base from J, leaving 16 bases between. CDR3 sequence (DNA): TGTGCCAGCATCCCAGGGCGGGTAAAGAACACCGGGGAGCTGTTTTTT. Translated: CASIPGRVKNTGELFF.